One sample yielded the 27 T cell receptor beta chains listed below, sequenced in a study of metastatic and nonmetastatic thyroid tumors. TCRdb redid the clone calls on the PCR reads using MiXCR. The table records 65,000 or so clones, under 5% of them present only once. No patient received treatment before thyroid surgery. The sample taken for sequencing was blood. The receptors were gathered from a female donor with papillary thyroid cancer or a benign thyroid nodule (not recorded which). Some clones in this sample may be carry-over from other donors' samples.

The V gene is TRBV6-1, the J gene TRBJ1-5, with D maybe TRBD1 (6 bases). Trimming took off 3 bases at V and 3 bases at J, with 15 bases between the two ends. CDR3 size: 16 residues. Germline V gene sequence: CDR1 MNHNS, CDR2 SASEGT. The CDR3 spells CASSDLGGGYNQPQHF. The CDR3 DNA reads TGTGCCAGCAGTGACCTAGGGGGGGGATACAATCAGCCCCAGCATTTT.

In this sample, this clone turned up many times. The gene calls are TRBV7-6 and TRBJ2-2; D possibly corresponds to TRBD2 (6 bases). V was shortened by 4 bases and J by 0 bases, with 9 bases between the two germline ends. The CDR3 is 15 amino acids. Germline V lookup: CDR1 SGHVS, CDR2 FNYEAQ. This CDR3 reads CASSSGTANTGELFF. For the CDR3, the DNA is TGTGCCAGCAGCTCCGGGACTGCGAACACCGGGGAGCTGTTTTTT.

This clone was seen many times. The gene calls are TRBV5-5 and TRBJ1-6, with D maybe TRBD1 (6 bases). CDR1 is SGHKS and CDR2 is YYEKEE in the germline V gene (reference sequence). The CDR3 totals 17 residues. The V and J ends lost 4 bases and 3 bases respectively, with 17 bases between them. CDR3 in DNA: TGTGCCAGCAGCCAGAATCAACAGGGATTCTATAATTCACCCCTCCACTTT. It codes for CASSQNQQGFYNSPLHF.

The sample holds many counts of this clone. The V and J genes are TRBV10-1 and TRBJ2-7, with TRBD1 identical over 9 bases. J was trimmed by 6 bases and V by 8 bases; bases with no gene match: 14. CDR1 and CDR2 from the germline V gene are WNHNN and SYGVQD (reference sequence). This CDR3 is 15 amino acids long. This CDR3 is CASSRTRTGVGEQYF. CDR3 nucleotide sequence: TGCGCCAGCTCCAGGACCCGGACAGGGGTGGGCGAGCAGTACTTC.

This clone was detected many times. The chain couples TRBV11-2 to TRBJ2-5; a weak D match, TRBD1 (5 bases). CDR3 length equals 12 residues. Germline V lookup: CDR1 SGHAT, CDR2 FQNNGV. The ends were cut back, 2 bases at V and 4 bases at J, with 5 bases in the middle. As DNA, the CDR3 is TGTGCCAGCAGCTTAAGGGGAGAGACCCAGTACTTC. This encodes CASSLRGETQYF.

This clone has a handful of counts. Relative to the germline gene, one junction end is altered; a read error may explain this. The V and J genes are TRBV29-1 and TRBJ2-1; the D call may be TRBD1 or TRBD2 (5 bases each). In germline, CDR1 is SQVTM, CDR2 ANQGSEA. The CDR3 loop spans 11 amino acids. CDR3 sequence: CSVLQWDLRLF. In DNA, the CDR3 is TGCAGCGTCTTACAGTGGGACCTCAGACTCTTC.

There are many counts of this clone. V and J are TRBV2 and TRBJ1-6; D perhaps matches TRBD1 (5 bases). Germline CDR1 is SNHLY and CDR2 is FYNNEI. Trimming stripped 6 bases from V and 5 bases from J, with 14 bases between. There are 15 residues in the CDR3. This CDR3 reads CASRPGTGNNSPLHF. DNA for the CDR3: TGTGCCAGCAGACCCGGGACTGGGAATAATTCACCCCTCCACTTT.

In its sample, this clone was seen many times. The V gene is TRBV2, the J gene TRBJ2-5; 7 nucleotides agree with TRBD2. J was trimmed by 5 bases and V by 7 bases; bases with no gene match: 19. Germline values: CDR1 SNHLY, CDR2 FYNNEI. The CDR3 has 17 amino acids. CDR3 sequence reads: CASTDLVSPAGEETQYF. The CDR3 DNA is TGTGCCAGCACTGACCTCGTGTCCCCCGCGGGGGAGGAGACCCAGTACTTC.

V is TRBV11-2 and J is TRBJ1-1; no clear D. This CDR3 has 13 amino acids. V lost 2 bases to trimming and J lost 5 bases, with 9 bases between them. CDR1 is SGHAT and CDR2 is FQNNGV in the germline V gene. This CDR3 reads CASSLYQRTEAFF. The CDR3 nucleotides are TGTGCCAGCAGCTTATACCAGAGAACTGAAGCTTTCTTT.

This clone occurred a few times. With a much larger clone just one base away, this may be a read error. The chain has TRBV7-9 and TRBJ2-3; 9 positions agree with TRBD2. V gave up 5 bases and J gave up 5 bases; unmatched junction bases: 17. The CDR3 extends over 18 amino acids. Germline assignment: CDR1 SEHNR and CDR2 FQNEAQ (reference sequence). This chain's CDR3 is CASSPPSGLAWGRDTQYF. For the CDR3, the DNA is TGTGCCAGCAGCCCTCCAAGTGGACTAGCGTGGGGCAGAGATACGCAGTATTTT.

This clone was counted at least ten times. The sample has other DNA sequences that encode this CDR3 too. The chain carries TRBV29-1 and TRBJ1-2; D is uncertain. Germline assignment: CDR1 SQVTM and CDR2 ANQGSEA. The V and J ends lost 4 bases and 0 bases respectively, with 6 bases between them. The CDR3 consists of 12 residues. DNA of the CDR3: TGCAGCGTTGCAGCAACTAACTATGGCTACACCTTC. The encoded protein is CSVAATNYGYTF. The full variable domain, with the rest looked up from reference TRBV29-1 and TRBJ1-2, is SAVISQKPSRDICQRGTSLTIQCQVDSQVTMMFWYRQQPGQSLTLIATANQGSEATYESGFVIDKFPISRPNLTFSTLTVSNMSPEDSSIYLCSVAATNYGYTFGSGTRLTVV.

There are many counts of this clone. Here the CDR3 omits its conserved ending phenylalanine or tryptophan, so a read error is the likely source. The V gene is TRBV19, the J gene TRBJ1-1, with 8 bases identical to TRBD1. Germline lookup yields CDR1 LNHDA and CDR2 SQIVND (reference sequence). The CDR3 length is 17 residues. The junction had 23 bases not matched to a gene; V was cut back by 6 bases and J by 11 bases. The CDR3 loop is CASSTSQGAPVGGEAFS. The CDR3 region has the DNA TGTGCCAGTAGCACATCCCAGGGGGCCCCTGTGGGGGGCGAGGCTTTCTCT.

This clone was counted a few times. This sequence may be a read error, since a much larger clone differs from it by one base. The V gene is TRBV9, the J gene TRBJ2-3; perhaps TRBD1 as D (6 bases). CDR3 length: 16 amino acids. The V gene's germline CDR1 is SGDLS and CDR2 YYNGEE. Trimming left V 3 bases short and J 4 bases short, with 18 bases between. CDR3 DNA: TGTGCCAGCAGCGCCTCGGGACACTACCACCCAGATACGCAGTATTTT. It is translated as CASSASGHYHPDTQYF.

There are many counts of this clone. A read error may explain this, as a much larger clone is one base away. The chain combines TRBV6-5 with TRBJ1-1; 9 nucleotides match TRBD1. The CDR3 extends over 16 amino acids. The V segment lost 2 bases and the J segment 8 bases; nucleotides outside the gene matches: 12. Germline V gives CDR1 MNHEY, CDR2 SVGAGI. The CDR3 protein is CASSYETGGGVTEAFF. Here the CDR3 DNA reads TGTGCCAGCAGTTACGAGACAGGGGGAGGTGTCACCGAAGCTTTCTTT.

In this sample, this clone turned up a few times. An end of the junction does not agree with germline; a read error may underlie this. The chain employs TRBV5-4 and TRBJ1-6; tentatively, D is TRBD1 (5 bases). Germline values: CDR1 SGHNT, CDR2 YYREEE (reference sequence). The CDR3 consists of 13 residues. Here the CDR3 DNA reads TGTGCCAACAGCTTGGGGGGACGTACAACCCTCCACTTT. Its translation: CANSLGGRTTLHF.

This clone was detected many times. The CDR3 reads CASSLAVNMGPRVGTGELFF. CDR3 DNA: TGCGCCAGCAGCTTGGCCGTAAATATGGGACCTCGCGTTGGGACCGGGGAGCTGTTTTTT. J is TRBJ2-2 and V is TRBV5-1; D is possibly TRBD1 or TRBD2 (5 bases each). Trimming took 0 bases from V and 5 from J, leaving 26 bases between them. This CDR3 is built from 20 residues. Germline values: CDR1 SGHRS, CDR2 YFSETQ.

This clone was recorded many times. The chain links TRBV19 to TRBJ2-1, with unresolved D. Germline V gives CDR1 LNHDA, CDR2 SQIVND (reference sequence). CDR3 length: 13 residues. Trimming took 4 bases from V and 6 from J, leaving 10 bases between them. The CDR3 spells CASSTQYSNEQFF. The CDR3 region has the DNA TGTGCCAGTAGTACCCAATACAGCAATGAGCAGTTCTTC.

This clone has a handful of counts. J is TRBJ1-1 and V is TRBV27; D unclear. Trimming left V 5 bases short and J 0 bases short, with 19 bases between. Germline V lookup: CDR1 MNHEY, CDR2 SMNVEV (reference sequence). The CDR3 length is 17 residues. In nucleotides, the CDR3 is TGTGCCAGCAGTCCCTATCGGTGTGGTGGCATGAACACTGAAGCTTTCTTT. This translates into CASSPYRCGGMNTEAFF.

Ten or more counts support this clone. V is TRBV30 and J is TRBJ1-2, with D possibly matching TRBD1 (5 bases). V lost 0 bases and J 3 bases, leaving 17 bases between the germline ends. The CDR3 runs 16 residues. Germline values: CDR1 GTSNPN, CDR2 SVGIG (reference sequence). The CDR3 protein is CAWSVKHSRVDYGYTF. DNA of the CDR3: TGTGCCTGGAGTGTAAAACACTCCAGGGTAGACTATGGCTACACCTTC.

The rearrangement joins TRBV18 to TRBJ2-5; the match to TRBD2 covers 12 bases. This CDR3 is 15 amino acids long. CDR1 is KGHSH and CDR2 is LQKENI in the germline V gene. J lost 4 bases, V lost 2 bases, and 2 bases had no gene match. The CDR3 is CASSPGLAGRETQYF. In DNA form, the CDR3 reads TGTGCCAGCTCACCAGGACTAGCGGGGCGAGAGACCCAGTACTTC.

Ten or more counts support this clone. The chain has TRBV28 and TRBJ2-4; possible D gene TRBD2, 7 bases. Germline loops: CDR1 MDHEN, CDR2 SYDVKM. The V end lost 6 bases, the J end lost 9 bases, and 24 bases lay between the germline ends. This CDR3 comprises 16 residues. The DNA for the CDR3 is TGTGCCAGCAGCCTCAGTGTGGGGGGCGGGAGAGGCATTCAGTACTTC. Protein sequence: CASSLSVGGGRGIQYF. Drawing the rest from reference TRBV28 and TRBJ2-4, the complete variable domain is DVKVTQSSRYLVKRTGEKVFLECVQDMDHENMFWYRQDPGLGLRLIYFSYDVKMKEKGDIPEGYSVSREKKERFSLILESASTNQTSMYLCASSLSVGGGRGIQYFGAGTRLSVL.

This rearrangement joins TRBV20-1 to TRBJ2-7; D remains ambiguous. The V and J ends lost 2 bases and 3 bases respectively, with 20 bases between them. The CDR3 consists of 16 residues. Looked up from germline, CDR1 is DFQATT and CDR2 is SNEGSKA (reference sequence). The CDR3 nucleotides are TGCAGTGCTAGACTCTTACAACCGGGCCCAAACTACGAGCAGTACTTC. Amino acids: CSARLLQPGPNYEQYF.

This clone was counted at least ten times. The chain employs TRBV13 and TRBJ2-4; unclear D gene. The CDR3 has 13 residues. From germline, CDR1 is PRHDT and CDR2 FYEKMQ (reference sequence). Trimming removed 5 bases at V and 5 bases at J, with 10 bases between. The chain's CDR3 is CASSRTTENIQYF. CDR3 nucleotides: TGTGCCAGCAGCAGGACCACGGAAAACATTCAGTACTTC.

This clone was observed at least ten times. This chain joins TRBV6-1 and TRBJ2-7; the match to TRBD2 covers 8 bases. Looked up from germline, CDR1 is MNHNS and CDR2 is SASEGT. This CDR3 comprises 13 residues. Unmatched junction bases numbered 2, after V lost 5 bases and J lost 2 bases. Here the CDR3 reads CASSSSGPYEQYF. DNA for the CDR3: TGTGCCAGCAGTTCTAGCGGGCCCTACGAGCAGTACTTC.

This clone was counted ten times or more. The CDR3 spells CASSSQETQYF. CDR3 nucleotides: TGTGCCAGCAGCTCACAAGAGACCCAGTACTTC. The V call is TRBV6-1, the J call TRBJ2-5, with D unresolved. This CDR3 is built from 11 residues. CDR1 is MNHNS, CDR2 SASEGT, per germline. V was pared by 6 bases and J by 2 bases, with 4 bases between.

This clone was recorded a few times. This chain connects TRBV6-2 or TRBV6-3 to TRBJ1-2; 7 bases agree with TRBD1. The V gene's germline CDR1 is MNHEY and CDR2 SVGEGT. The CDR3 has 15 amino acids. V shed 8 bases and J 2 bases; nucleotides not matched to a gene: 11. DNA for the CDR3: TGTGCCAGCCAGACAGGGTATAGTTCCAACTATGGCTACACCTTC. It translates to CASQTGYSSNYGYTF.

The sample holds many counts of this clone. The chain employs TRBV6-1 and TRBJ1-1; 7 bases fit TRBD1. The CDR3 loop spans 14 amino acids. The germline V gene has CDR1 MNHNS and CDR2 SASEGT. With 7 bases clipped from V and 7 bases from J, the junction kept 12 bases outside the gene matches. The CDR3 here is CASTTDRAPYEAFF. The CDR3 DNA sequence: TGTGCCAGCACCACTGACAGGGCGCCTTATGAAGCTTTCTTT.